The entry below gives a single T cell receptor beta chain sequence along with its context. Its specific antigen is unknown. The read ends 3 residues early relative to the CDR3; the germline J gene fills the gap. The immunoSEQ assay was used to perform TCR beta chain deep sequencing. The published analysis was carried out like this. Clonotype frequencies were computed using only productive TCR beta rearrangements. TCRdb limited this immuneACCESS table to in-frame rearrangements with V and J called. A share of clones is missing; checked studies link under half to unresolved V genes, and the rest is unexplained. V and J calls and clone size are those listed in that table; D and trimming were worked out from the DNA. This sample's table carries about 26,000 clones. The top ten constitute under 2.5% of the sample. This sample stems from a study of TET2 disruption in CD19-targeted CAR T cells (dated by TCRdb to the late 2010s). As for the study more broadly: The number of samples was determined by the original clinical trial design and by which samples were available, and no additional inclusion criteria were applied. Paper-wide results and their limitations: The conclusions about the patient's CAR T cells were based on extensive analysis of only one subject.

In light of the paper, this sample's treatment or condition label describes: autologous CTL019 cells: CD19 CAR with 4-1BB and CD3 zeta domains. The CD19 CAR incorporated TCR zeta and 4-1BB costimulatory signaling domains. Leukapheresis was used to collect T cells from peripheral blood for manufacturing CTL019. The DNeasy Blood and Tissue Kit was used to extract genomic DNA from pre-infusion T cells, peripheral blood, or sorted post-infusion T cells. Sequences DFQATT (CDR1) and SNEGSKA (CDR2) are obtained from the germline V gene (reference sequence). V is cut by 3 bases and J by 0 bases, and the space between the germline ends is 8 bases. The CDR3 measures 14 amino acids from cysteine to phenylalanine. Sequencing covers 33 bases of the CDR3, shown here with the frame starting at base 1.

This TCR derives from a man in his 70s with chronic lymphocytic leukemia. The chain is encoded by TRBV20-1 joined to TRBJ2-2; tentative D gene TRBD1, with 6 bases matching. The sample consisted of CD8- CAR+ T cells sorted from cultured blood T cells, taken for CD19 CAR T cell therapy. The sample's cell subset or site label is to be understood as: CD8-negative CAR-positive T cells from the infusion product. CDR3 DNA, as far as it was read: TGCAGTGCTAGGGGACACTCGAACACCGGGGAG. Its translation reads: CSARGHSNTGE. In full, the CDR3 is CSARGHSNTGELFF.